The T cell receptor beta chain under discussion was sequenced for a study of blood T cell repertoires in COVID-19. The wider study: From T cells, B-cell-depleted T cells, or PBMCs came the material, which was cDNA or gDNA.

The repertoire was sequenced with immunoSEQ multiplex PCR; TCRdb's copy has only in-frame clones and lacks some. The sample carries approximately 180,000 clones, over 75% recorded once. CDR3 length: 14 residues. Germline CDR1 and CDR2: MNHEY and SVGAGI. The V end was cut by 4 bases, the J end by 4 bases, with 10 bases between. The chain couples TRBV6-5 to TRBJ2-2; the D gene is possibly TRBD2 (5 bases). Material for sequencing was peripheral blood. The receptor comes from a person aged 70 to 85 with COVID-19, enrolled during active disease. The CDR3 loop reads CASSSGWGTGELFF. The CDR3 DNA reads TGTGCCAGCAGTTCGGGATGGGGCACCGGGGAGCTGTTTTTT.